Below, one TCR beta chain is given with its context. Its antigen is unidentified. This record belongs to a study of beta chain features in type 1 diabetes. Study-wide points: In all four CD4+ subsets, TCRB CDR3 length was significantly, moderately reduced in type 1 diabetes.

Every isolated RNA sample was fully reverse transcribed, so sequencing captured expressed TCRB transcripts. Clones were read by immunoSEQ multiplex PCR, and TCRdb kept only the in-frame ones, dropping some. The table records around 180,000 clones, less than 10% of them present only once. Cells sorted by CD45RO/CCR7/CD25/CD127/CD95/CD27 comprised CD4+ naive, central memory, regulatory and stem cell-like memory cells. The germline V and J ends were trimmed by 3 bases and 5 bases, with 11 bases remaining between them. Germline V gene sequence: CDR1 SGHTS, CDR2 YDEGEE. The CDR3 sequence is 13 residues long.

The TCR comes from a man younger than 35 with type 1 diabetes. The sample taken for sequencing was central memory CD4+ T cells from blood. V and J are TRBV5-8 and TRBJ1-1; D possibly corresponds to TRBD1 (6 bases). As DNA, the CDR3 is TGTGCCAGCAGCTCACAGGGCTTTACTGAAGCTTTCTTT. As protein: CASSSQGFTEAFF.